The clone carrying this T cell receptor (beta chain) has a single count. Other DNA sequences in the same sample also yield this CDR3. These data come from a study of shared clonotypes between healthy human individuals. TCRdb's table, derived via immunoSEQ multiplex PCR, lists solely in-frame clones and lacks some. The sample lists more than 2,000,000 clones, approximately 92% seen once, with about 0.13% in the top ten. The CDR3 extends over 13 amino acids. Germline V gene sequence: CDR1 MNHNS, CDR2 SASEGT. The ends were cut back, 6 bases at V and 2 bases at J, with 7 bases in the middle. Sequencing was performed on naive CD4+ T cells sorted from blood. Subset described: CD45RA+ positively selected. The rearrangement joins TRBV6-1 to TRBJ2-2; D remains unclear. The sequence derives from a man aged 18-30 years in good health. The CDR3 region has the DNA TGTGCCAGCAGCGCCCTTAACACCGGGGAGCTGTTTTTT. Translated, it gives CASSALNTGELFF.